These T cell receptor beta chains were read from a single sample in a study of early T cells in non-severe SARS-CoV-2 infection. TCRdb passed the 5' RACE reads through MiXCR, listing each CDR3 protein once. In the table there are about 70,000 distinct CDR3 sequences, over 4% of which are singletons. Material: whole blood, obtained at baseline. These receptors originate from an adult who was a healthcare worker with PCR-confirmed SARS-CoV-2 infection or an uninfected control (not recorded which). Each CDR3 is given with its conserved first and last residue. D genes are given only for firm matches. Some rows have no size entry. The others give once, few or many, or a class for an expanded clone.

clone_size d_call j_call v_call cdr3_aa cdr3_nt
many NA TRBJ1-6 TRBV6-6 CASTPGLDSPLHF TGTGCCTCCACGCCAGGTTTGGATTCACCCCTCCACTTT
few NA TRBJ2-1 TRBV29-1 CSVEIQGSYNEQFF TGCAGCGTTGAGATACAGGGCTCCTACAATGAGCAGTTCTTC
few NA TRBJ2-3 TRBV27 CASSFRRSYTDTQYF TGTGCCAGCAGTTTTAGACGGTCATACACAGATACGCAGTATTTT
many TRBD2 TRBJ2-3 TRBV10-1 CASAPGLAGDTQYF TGCGCCAGCGCTCCGGGACTAGCGGGAGATACGCAGTATTTT
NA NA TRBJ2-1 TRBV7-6 CASSSGQPGGNEQFF TGTGCCAGCAGCTCCGGACAGCCGGGGGGAAATGAGCAGTTCTTC
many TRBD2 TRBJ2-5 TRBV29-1 CSARDPGGGKETQYF TGCAGCGCGAGAGACCCGGGAGGGGGGAAAGAGACCCAGTACTTC
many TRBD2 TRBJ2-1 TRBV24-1 CATSLAGGPGNEQFF TGTGCCACCAGTTTAGCGGGAGGGCCAGGGAATGAGCAGTTCTTC
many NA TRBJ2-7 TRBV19 CASSIGSGAAYEQYF TGTGCCAGTAGTATAGGCTCGGGGGCAGCCTACGAGCAGTACTTC
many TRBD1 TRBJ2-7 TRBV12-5 CASGLEGQGGEQYF TGTGCTAGTGGTTTGGAAGGACAGGGAGGCGAGCAGTACTTC
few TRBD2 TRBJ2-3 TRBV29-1 CSTLASGNTDTQYF TGCAGCACTCTGGCTAGCGGTAACACAGATACGCAGTATTTT
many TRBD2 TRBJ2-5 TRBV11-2 CASSLTGGEQETQYF TGTGCCAGCAGCTTAACGGGAGGGGAACAAGAGACCCAGTACTTC
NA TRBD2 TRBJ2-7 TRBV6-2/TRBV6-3 CASSRTSGESYEQYF TGTGCCAGCAGTCGGACTAGCGGGGAAAGTTACGAGCAGTACTTC
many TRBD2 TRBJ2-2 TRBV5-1 CASSRALAANTGELFF TGCGCCAGCAGCAGGGCCCTAGCGGCGAACACCGGGGAGCTGTTTTTT
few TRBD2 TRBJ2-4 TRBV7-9 CASSLAGGAINIQYF TGTGCCAGCAGCTTAGCGGGAGGGGCGATAAACATTCAGTACTTC
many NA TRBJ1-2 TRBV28 CASSSGRAGPRNYGYTF TGTGCCAGCAGTTCAGGCCGGGCGGGGCCTAGGAACTATGGCTACACCTTC
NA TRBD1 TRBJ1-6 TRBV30 CAWRDRENPLHF TGTGCCTGGCGGGACAGGGAGAATCCCCTCCACTTT
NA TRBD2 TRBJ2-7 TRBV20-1 CSSLAGDSYEQYF TGCAGTTCACTAGCGGGAGACTCCTACGAGCAGTACTTC
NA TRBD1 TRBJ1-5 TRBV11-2 CASSQGAKQPQHF TGTGCCAGCAGCCAGGGGGCAAAGCAGCCCCAGCATTTT
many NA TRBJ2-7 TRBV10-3 CAISYGAGSYEQYF TGTGCCATCAGTTACGGGGCAGGCTCCTACGAGCAGTACTTC
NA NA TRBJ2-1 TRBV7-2 CASSLMHFDEQFF TGTGCCAGCAGCTTAATGCACTTCGATGAGCAGTTCTTC
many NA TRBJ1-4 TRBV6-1 CASSPQGVWETNEKLFF TGTGCCAGCAGTCCGCAAGGGGTTTGGGAAACTAATGAAAAACTGTTTTTT
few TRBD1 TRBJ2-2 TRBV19 CASSIGTGGMTGELFF TGTGCCAGTAGTATAGGCACAGGGGGCATGACCGGGGAGCTGTTTTTT
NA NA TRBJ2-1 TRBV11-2 CASSRDPLPYNEQFF TGTGCCAGCAGCCGGGACCCCTTACCGTACAATGAGCAGTTCTTC
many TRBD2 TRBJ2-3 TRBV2 CASSDAGGRGQDTQYF TGTGCCAGCAGTGACGCGGGAGGGCGGGGTCAGGATACGCAGTATTTT
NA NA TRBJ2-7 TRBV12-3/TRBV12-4 CASSFGRLEQYF TGTGCCAGCAGTTTTGGACGACTGGAGCAGTACTTC
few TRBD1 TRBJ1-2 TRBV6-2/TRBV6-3 CAILTGDYGYTF TGTGCCATCCTAACAGGGGACTATGGCTACACCTTC
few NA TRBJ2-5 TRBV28 CASSLSGMGETQYF TGTGCCAGCAGTTTATCGGGCATGGGGGAGACCCAGTACTTC
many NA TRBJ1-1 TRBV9 CASSVATGSVSAFF TGTGCCAGCAGCGTAGCTACGGGGTCGGTAAGCGCTTTCTTT
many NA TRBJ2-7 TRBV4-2 CASSQAKGEQYF TGTGCCAGCAGCCAAGCGAAGGGAGAGCAGTACTTC
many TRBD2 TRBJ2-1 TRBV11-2 CASSLWGREVRNEQFF TGTGCCAGCAGCCTCTGGGGGCGGGAGGTTCGGAATGAGCAGTTCTTC
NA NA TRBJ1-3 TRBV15 CATSRDQAVGNTIYF TGTGCCACCAGCAGAGATCAGGCTGTTGGAAACACCATATATTTT
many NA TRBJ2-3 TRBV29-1 CSVDGDSTDTQYF TGCAGCGTTGACGGGGACAGCACAGATACGCAGTATTTT
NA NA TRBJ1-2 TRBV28 CASSSPPAPQRYTF TGTGCCAGCAGTTCCCCACCGGCACCCCAGAGGTACACCTTC
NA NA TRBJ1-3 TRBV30 CAWSDGDFSGNTIYF TGTGCCTGGAGTGACGGGGATTTCTCTGGAAACACCATATATTTT
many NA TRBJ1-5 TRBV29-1 CSVEDQRGQPQHF TGCAGCGTTGAAGATCAGAGGGGTCAGCCCCAGCATTTT
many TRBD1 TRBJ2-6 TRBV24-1 CATRRDRGSGANVLTF TGTGCCACCAGGAGGGACAGGGGATCTGGGGCCAACGTCCTGACTTTC
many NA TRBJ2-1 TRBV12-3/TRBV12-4 CASSLEGPYYNEQFF TGTGCCAGCAGTTTAGAGGGGCCGTACTACAATGAGCAGTTCTTC
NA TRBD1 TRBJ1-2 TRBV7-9 CASSGRDRIRGYTF TGTGCCAGCAGCGGGCGGGACAGGATACGAGGCTACACCTTC
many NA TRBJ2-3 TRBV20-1 CSAQTGDTQYF TGCAGTGCGCAAACTGGAGATACGCAGTATTTT
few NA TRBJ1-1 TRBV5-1 CASSSYEMNTEAFF TGCGCCAGCAGCTCCTATGAGATGAACACTGAAGCTTTCTTT
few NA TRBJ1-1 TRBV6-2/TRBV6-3 CASSTVGGAERAAFF TGTGCCAGCAGCACCGTTGGAGGGGCGGAGAGGGCAGCTTTCTTT
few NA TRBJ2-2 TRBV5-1 CASSLMGGNTGELFF TGCGCCAGCAGCTTGATGGGAGGTAACACCGGGGAGCTGTTTTTT
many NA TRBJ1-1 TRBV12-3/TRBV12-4 CASSFHRMNTEAFF TGTGCCAGCAGTTTTCACAGAATGAACACTGAAGCTTTCTTT
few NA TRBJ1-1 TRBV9 CASSAAPGHSTEAFF TGTGCCAGCAGCGCTGCACCGGGACACAGCACTGAAGCTTTCTTT
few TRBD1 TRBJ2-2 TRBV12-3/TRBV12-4 CAINRGRGTGELFF TGTGCCATCAACAGGGGGCGAGGCACCGGGGAGCTGTTTTTT
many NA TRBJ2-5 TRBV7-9 CASSLVPQETQYF TGTGCCAGCAGCTTAGTTCCCCAAGAGACCCAGTACTTC
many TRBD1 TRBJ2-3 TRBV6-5 CASSYSPGTGGVDTQYF TGTGCCAGCAGTTACTCCCCCGGGACAGGGGGCGTCGATACGCAGTATTTT
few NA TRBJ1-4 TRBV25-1 CASSSPETNEKLFF TGTGCCAGCAGTTCCCCCGAGACTAATGAAAAACTGTTTTTT
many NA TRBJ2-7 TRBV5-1 CASSPEVGSYEQYF TGCGCCAGCAGCCCGGAAGTGGGCTCCTACGAGCAGTACTTC
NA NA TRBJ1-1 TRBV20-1 CSARDRGVSGGEAFF TGCAGTGCTAGAGATCGCGGAGTAAGCGGCGGGGAAGCTTTCTTT
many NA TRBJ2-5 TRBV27 CASSLIGLETQYF TGTGCCAGCAGTTTGATCGGGTTGGAGACCCAGTACTTC
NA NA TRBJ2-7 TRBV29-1 CSVSGSSGYEQYF TGCAGCGTTTCAGGGTCCTCCGGATACGAGCAGTACTTC
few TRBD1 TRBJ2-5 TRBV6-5 CASSQSGTGETQYF TGTGCCAGCAGCCAATCCGGGACAGGGGAGACCCAGTACTTC
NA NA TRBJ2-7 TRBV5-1 CASSGGASRYEQYF TGCGCCAGCAGCGGGGGGGCTAGTCGGTACGAGCAGTACTTC
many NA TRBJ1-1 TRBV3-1 CASRLEGVPEAFF TGTGCCAGCAGATTGGAGGGAGTCCCTGAAGCTTTCTTT
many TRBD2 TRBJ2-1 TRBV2 CASNLAGGYNEQFF TGTGCCAGCAATTTAGCGGGAGGGTACAATGAGCAGTTCTTC
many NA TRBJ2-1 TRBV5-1 CASSLAGARSYNEQFF TGCGCCAGCAGCTTGGCGGGCGCGAGATCCTACAATGAGCAGTTCTTC
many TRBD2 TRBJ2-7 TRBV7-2 CASSASGNSYEQYF TGTGCCAGCAGCGCTAGCGGGAACTCCTACGAGCAGTACTTC